This TCR beta chain comes out of a study of OX40 agonist ivuxolimab in advanced cancers. Study at large: Prior anti-PD-1, anti-PD-L1 or anti-CTLA-4 therapy did not bar entry, and less than 50% had some.

Blood got drawn at baseline, again on cycle 4 day 1, and then on cycle 7 day 1. V lost 7 bases to trimming and J lost 4 bases; unmatched junction nucleotides: 3. Germline assignment: CDR1 SGHKS and CDR2 YYEKEE (reference sequence). CDR3 length: 13 residues. Measured with immunoSEQ multiplex PCR; TCRdb has only the in-frame clones, and not every one. The repertoire holds about 110,000 clones, with approximately 90% as singletons. The V and J genes are TRBV5-5 and TRBJ2-2; 8 bases are a match to TRBD1. The TCR comes from an adult with an advanced solid tumor such as melanoma, head and neck, liver or kidney cancer. The input for sequencing was CD4+ or CD8+ T cells sorted from blood, taken in a trial of the OX40 agonist ivuxolimab. The CDR3 is CASLTGGTGELFF. CDR3 DNA sequence: TGTGCCAGCCTTACAGGGGGCACCGGGGAGCTGTTTTTT.